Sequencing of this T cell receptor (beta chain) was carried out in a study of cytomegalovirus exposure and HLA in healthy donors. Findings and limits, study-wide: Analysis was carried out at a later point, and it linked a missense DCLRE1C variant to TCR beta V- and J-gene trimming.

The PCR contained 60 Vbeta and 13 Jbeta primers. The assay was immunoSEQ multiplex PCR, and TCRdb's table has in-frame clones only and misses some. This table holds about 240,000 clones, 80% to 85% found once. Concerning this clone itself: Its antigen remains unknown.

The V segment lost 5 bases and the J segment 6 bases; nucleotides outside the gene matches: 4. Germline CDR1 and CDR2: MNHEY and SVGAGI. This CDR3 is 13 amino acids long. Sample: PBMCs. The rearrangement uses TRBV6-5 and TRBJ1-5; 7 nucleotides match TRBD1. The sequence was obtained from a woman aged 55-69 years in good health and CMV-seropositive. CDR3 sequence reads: CASSNDRVQPQHF. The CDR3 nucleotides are TGTGCCAGCAGTAACGACAGGGTTCAGCCCCAGCATTTT.